The subject of this entry is one T cell receptor (beta chain). The V gene lost 4 bases and the J gene lost 0 bases, with 6 bases spanning the gap. In germline, CDR1 is SEHNR, CDR2 FQNEAQ (reference sequence). The CDR3 has 13 residues. TCRdb's table, derived via immunoSEQ multiplex PCR, lists solely in-frame clones and lacks some. The sample consists of about 230,000 clones, 89% of them appearing once. These data are taken from a study of blood T cell repertoires in COVID-19. Sequences were obtained from PBMCs or T cells enriched from blood (not recorded which). The receptor's source is a woman aged 25 to 45 with acute COVID-19. The chain recombines TRBV7-9 with TRBJ1-1; no definite D call. The CDR3 nucleotides are TGTGCCAGCAGCTCTGGGCTGAACACTGAAGCTTTCTTT. It is translated as CASSSGLNTEAFF.